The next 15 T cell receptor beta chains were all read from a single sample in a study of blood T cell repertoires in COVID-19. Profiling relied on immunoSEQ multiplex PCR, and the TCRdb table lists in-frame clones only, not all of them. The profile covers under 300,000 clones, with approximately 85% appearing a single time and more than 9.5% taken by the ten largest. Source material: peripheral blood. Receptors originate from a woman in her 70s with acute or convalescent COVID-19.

As DNA, the CDR3 is TGTGCCAGCAGCCGCCTTGGACAGCTGAACACTGAAGCTTTCTTT. It codes for CASSRLGQLNTEAFF. The rearrangement uses TRBV7-3 and TRBJ1-1; the D gene is possibly TRBD1 (6 bases). V was clipped by 5 bases and J by 0 bases, with 13 bases between them. The CDR3 length is 15 residues. The germline V gene encodes CDR1 SGHTA and CDR2 FQGTGA.

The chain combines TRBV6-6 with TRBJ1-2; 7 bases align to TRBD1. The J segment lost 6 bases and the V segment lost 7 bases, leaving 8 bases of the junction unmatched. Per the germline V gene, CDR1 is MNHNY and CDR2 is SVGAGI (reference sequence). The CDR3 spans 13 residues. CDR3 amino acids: CASIKTGVDGYTF. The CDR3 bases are TGTGCCAGCATCAAAACAGGGGTGGATGGCTACACCTTC.

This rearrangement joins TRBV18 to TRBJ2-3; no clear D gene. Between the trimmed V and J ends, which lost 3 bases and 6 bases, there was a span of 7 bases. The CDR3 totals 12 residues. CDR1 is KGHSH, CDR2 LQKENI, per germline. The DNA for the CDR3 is TGTGCCAGCTCACCGACAATGGATACGCAGTATTTT. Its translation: CASSPTMDTQYF.

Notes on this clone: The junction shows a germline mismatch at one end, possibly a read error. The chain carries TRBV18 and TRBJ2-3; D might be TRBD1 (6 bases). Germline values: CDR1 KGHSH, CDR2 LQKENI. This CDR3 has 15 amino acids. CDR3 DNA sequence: TGTGCCAGCGCACCAGGGGCAGGATTGAGGGATACGCAGTATTTT. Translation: CASAPGAGLRDTQYF.

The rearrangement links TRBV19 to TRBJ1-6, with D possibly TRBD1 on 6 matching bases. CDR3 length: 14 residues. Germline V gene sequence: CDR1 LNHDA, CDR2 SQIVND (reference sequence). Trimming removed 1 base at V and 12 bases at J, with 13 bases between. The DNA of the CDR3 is TGTGCCAGTAGTATAGGGTCGGGGGGCTTACCCCTCCACTTT. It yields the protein CASSIGSGGLPLHF. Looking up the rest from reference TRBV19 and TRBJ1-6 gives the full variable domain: DGGITQSPKYLFRKEGQNVTLSCEQNLNHDAMYWYRQDPGQGLRLIYYSQIVNDFQKGDIAEGYSVSREKKESFPLTVTSAQKNPTAFYLCASSIGSGGLPLHFGNGTRLTVT.

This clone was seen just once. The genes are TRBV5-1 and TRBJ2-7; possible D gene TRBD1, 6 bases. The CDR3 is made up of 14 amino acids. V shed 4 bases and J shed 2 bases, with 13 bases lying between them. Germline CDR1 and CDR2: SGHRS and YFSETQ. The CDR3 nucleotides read TGCGCCAGCAGCCCGGGGTCAGGGGCCTACGAGCAGTACTTC. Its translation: CASSPGSGAYEQYF.

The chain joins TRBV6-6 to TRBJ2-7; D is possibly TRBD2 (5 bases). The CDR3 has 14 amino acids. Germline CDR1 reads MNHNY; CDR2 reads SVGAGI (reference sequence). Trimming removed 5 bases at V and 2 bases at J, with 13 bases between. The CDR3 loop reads CASSDQTTPYEQYF. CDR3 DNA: TGTGCCAGCAGTGATCAGACTACCCCCTACGAGCAGTACTTC.

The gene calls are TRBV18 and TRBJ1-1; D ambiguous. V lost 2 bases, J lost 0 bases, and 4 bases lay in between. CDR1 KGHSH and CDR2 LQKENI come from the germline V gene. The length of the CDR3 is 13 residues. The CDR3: CASSPVLNTEAFF. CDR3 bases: TGTGCCAGCTCACCAGTCTTGAACACTGAAGCTTTCTTT. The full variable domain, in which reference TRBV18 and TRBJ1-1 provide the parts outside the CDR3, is NAGVMQNPRHLVRRRGQEARLRCSPMKGHSHVYWYRQLPEEGLKFMVYLQKENIIDESGMPKERFSAEFPKEGPSILRIQQVVRGDSAAYFCASSPVLNTEAFFGQGTRLTVV.

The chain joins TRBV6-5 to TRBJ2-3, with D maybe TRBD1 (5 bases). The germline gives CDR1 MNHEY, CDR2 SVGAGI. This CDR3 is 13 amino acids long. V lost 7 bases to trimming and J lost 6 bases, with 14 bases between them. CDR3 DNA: TGTGCCAGCACGGCAGGGATCGGGGATACGCAGTATTTT. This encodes CASTAGIGDTQYF.

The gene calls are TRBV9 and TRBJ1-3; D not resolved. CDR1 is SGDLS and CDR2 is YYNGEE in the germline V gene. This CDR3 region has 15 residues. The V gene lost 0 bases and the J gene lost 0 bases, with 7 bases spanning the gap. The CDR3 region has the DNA TGTGCCAGCAGCGTAGATTACAGCTCTGGAAACACCATATATTTT. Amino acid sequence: CASSVDYSSGNTIYF.

CDR3 residues: CASSGGLGGTDTQYF. CDR3 DNA: TGCGCCAGCAGTGGGGGACTAGGGGGCACAGATACGCAGTATTTT. The gene calls are TRBV10-1 and TRBJ2-3, with 8 bases lining up with TRBD2. The V segment lost 4 bases and the J segment 1 base; nucleotides outside the gene matches: 4. Germline CDR1 is WNHNN and CDR2 is SYGVQD (reference sequence). The CDR3 is 15 amino acids.

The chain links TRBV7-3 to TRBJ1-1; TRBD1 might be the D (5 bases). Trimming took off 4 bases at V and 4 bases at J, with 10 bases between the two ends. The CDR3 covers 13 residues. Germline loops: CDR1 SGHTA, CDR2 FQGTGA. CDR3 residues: CASSWGRATEAFF. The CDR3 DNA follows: TGTGCCAGCAGCTGGGGCAGGGCCACTGAAGCTTTCTTT.

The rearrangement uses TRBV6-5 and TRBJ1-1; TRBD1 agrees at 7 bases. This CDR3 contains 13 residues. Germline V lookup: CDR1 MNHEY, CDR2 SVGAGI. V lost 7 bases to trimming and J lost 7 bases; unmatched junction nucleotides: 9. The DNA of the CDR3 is TGTGCCAGCACTTTTGGAGGGGGCGGTGAAGCTTTCTTT. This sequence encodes CASTFGGGGEAFF.

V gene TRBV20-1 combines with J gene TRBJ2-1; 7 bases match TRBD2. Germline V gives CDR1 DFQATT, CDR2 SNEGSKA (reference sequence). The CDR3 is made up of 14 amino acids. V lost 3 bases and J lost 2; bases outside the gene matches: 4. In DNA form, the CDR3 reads TGCAGTGCTAGTGGGGCGGGGGCCTACAATGAGCAGTTCTTC. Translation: CSASGAGAYNEQFF.

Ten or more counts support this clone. CDR3 sequence reads: CASKPGQGFGYTF. The DNA for the CDR3 is TGTGCCAGCAAGCCGGGACAGGGGTTCGGCTACACCTTC. The chain joins TRBV2 to TRBJ1-2; 10 bases line up with TRBD1. Trimming took 7 bases from V and 8 from J; bases not matched to a gene: 7. This CDR3 is 13 amino acids long. Germline assignment: CDR1 SNHLY and CDR2 FYNNEI.